Presented here are 7 T cell receptor beta chains from one specimen sequenced in a study of metastatic and nonmetastatic thyroid tumors. Each patient came to thyroid surgery without any prior treatment (of any kind). TCRdb re-called the PCR reads through MiXCR. The table shows approximately 32,000 clones, with 18% occurring only once. Sequenced material: blood. These receptors came from a female donor with papillary thyroid cancer or a benign thyroid nodule (not recorded which). Some clones in this sample may be carry-over from other donors' samples.

The table lists this clone with a few counts. CDR3 DNA sequence: TGTGCCAGCAGTGAATACCAGGCCGGAAACACCATATATTTT. This gives the protein CASSEYQAGNTIYF. The V gene is TRBV6-1, the J gene TRBJ1-3; D unclear. V was pared by 2 bases and J by 4 bases, with 9 bases between. CDR3 length: 14 amino acids. The V gene's germline CDR1 is MNHNS and CDR2 SASEGT.

At least ten counts were recorded for this clone. This may be a read error, as it is one base from a much larger clone. This chain links TRBV11-2 with TRBJ2-3; no clear D. Trimming left V 1 base short and J 8 bases short, with 10 bases between. Germline assignment: CDR1 SGHAT and CDR2 FQNNGV. This CDR3 is 13 amino acids long. The CDR3 nucleotides are TGTGCCAGCAGCTTAGGGGATTCAGGTACGCAGTATTTT. Its translation is CASSLGDSGTQYF.

This clone was counted many times. The chain joins TRBV12-3 or TRBV12-4 to TRBJ1-4; TRBD1 aligns across 7 bases. The CDR3 has 15 residues. J lost 3 bases, V lost 2 bases, and 3 bases had no gene match. The CDR3, as DNA: TGTGCCAGCAGTTTAACCCAGGGGGCTAATGAAAAACTGTTTTTT. Its translation: CASSLTQGANEKLFF.

V gene TRBV20-1 combines with J gene TRBJ1-3; no clear D. Germline assignment: CDR1 DFQATT and CDR2 SNEGSKA (reference sequence). The CDR3 is 13 amino acids. The V and J ends lost 5 bases and 3 bases respectively, with 11 bases between them. CDR3 nucleotide sequence: TGCAGTGCTTCGGTACACGTTGGAAACACCATATATTTT. Translating gives CSASVHVGNTIYF.

This chain uses TRBV18 with TRBJ2-2; 7 bases are a match to TRBD2. Per the germline V gene, CDR1 is KGHSH and CDR2 is LQKENI. V lost 2 bases to trimming and J lost 4 bases; unmatched junction nucleotides: 4. The CDR3 loop spans 15 amino acids. CDR3 nucleotides: TGTGCCAGCTCACCAAGGGAGGGGATCACCGGGGAGCTGTTTTTT. Protein sequence: CASSPREGITGELFF.

Turning to this clone: Being one base from a much bigger clone, this may be a read error. This chain uses TRBV5-4 with TRBJ2-2, with TRBD1 as a possible D gene (5 bases). From germline, CDR1 is SGHNT and CDR2 YYREEE (reference sequence). The CDR3 contains 16 residues. The CDR3, as DNA: TGTGCCAACAGCCGACCGCAGGGTCTAGAGTCCGGGGAGCTGTTTTTT. This gives the protein CANSRPQGLESGELFF.

This clone was seen a handful of times. A single base separates this from a much larger clone, so it may be a read error. J is TRBJ1-1 and V is TRBV7-2; D is undetermined. This CDR3 region has 13 residues. V was cut by 1 base and J by 2 bases, with 5 bases left in between. Germline CDR1 SGHTA, CDR2 FQGNSA. The CDR3 spells CASSLVDNTEAFF. The DNA of the CDR3 is TGTGCCAGCAGCTTAGTGGATAACACTGAAGCTTTCTTT.